The clone carrying this TCR beta chain was seen only a few times. The sample originates from a study of early T cells in non-severe SARS-CoV-2 infection. In the study overall: Unsorted whole blood bulk RNA was sequenced, with unpaired chains.

The protocol attached unique molecular identifiers to individual cDNA molecules. TCRdb processed the 5' RACE reads anew with MiXCR; each CDR3 protein has one entry. The table lists just over 80,000 distinct CDR3 sequences, roughly 15% of them singletons. CDR1 is SQVTM, CDR2 ANQGSEA, per germline. The V end lost 3 bases, the J end lost 3 bases, and 15 bases lay between the germline ends. This CDR3 is built from 14 residues. The V call is TRBV29-1, the J call TRBJ2-7; D possibly corresponds to TRBD1 (6 bases). This TCR derives from an adult who was a healthcare worker with PCR-confirmed SARS-CoV-2 infection or an uninfected control (not recorded which). Sequencing was carried out using whole blood. The CDR3 spells CSVEGPGQRYEQYF. The DNA for the CDR3 is TGCAGCGTTGAGGGACCGGGACAACGCTACGAGCAGTACTTC.